This is a list of T cell receptor beta chains from one sample in a study of blood T cell repertoires in COVID-19. Data came from immunoSEQ multiplex PCR; TCRdb stores just in-frame clones and leaves some out. The table includes approximately 200,000 clones, about four fifths detected once. The sample was peripheral blood. The receptor set was obtained from a middle-aged woman with COVID-19, enrolled during active disease. Both conserved end residues are part of each CDR3. The order of the fields is J gene, V gene, D gene, clone size, CDR3 DNA, CDR3 protein. D genes are given only for firm matches. Clone size is shown for a subset of rows, as once, few, many or a class of expanded clone.

j_call: TRBJ2-7
v_call: TRBV12-5
d_call: TRBD1
clone_size: few
cdr3_nt: TGTGCTAGTGGTTTGGCAGGGGACAGGGTCCACGAGCAGTACTTC
cdr3_aa: CASGLAGDRVHEQYF

j_call: TRBJ2-5
v_call: TRBV29-1
d_call: .
clone_size: .
cdr3_nt: TGCAGCGTTGAAGATACAGGTGGGCAAGAGACCCAGTACTTC
cdr3_aa: CSVEDTGGQETQYF

j_call: TRBJ1-1
v_call: TRBV20-1
d_call: .
clone_size: .
cdr3_nt: TGCAGTGCCACGTGGTCCGGTGAAGCTTTCTTT
cdr3_aa: CSATWSGEAFF

j_call: TRBJ1-2
v_call: TRBV10-3
d_call: .
clone_size: few
cdr3_nt: TGTGCCATAAGGGTTGGGAGGGAGCAAGCCTATGGCTACACCTTC
cdr3_aa: CAIRVGREQAYGYTF

j_call: TRBJ1-1
v_call: TRBV11-2
d_call: .
clone_size: .
cdr3_nt: TGTGCCAGCAGCTTATCCTACACTGAAGCTTTCTTT
cdr3_aa: CASSLSYTEAFF

j_call: TRBJ2-4
v_call: TRBV19
d_call: .
clone_size: once
cdr3_nt: TGTGCCAGTAGTATAGAGTGGTTCAAGGGGGCCAAAAACATTCAGTACTTC
cdr3_aa: CASSIEWFKGAKNIQYF

j_call: TRBJ2-3
v_call: TRBV5-1
d_call: TRBD2
clone_size: .
cdr3_nt: TGCGCCAGCAGCCCCGGGCTGACTAGCGGGGGGGCTTTCACAGATACGCAGTATTTT
cdr3_aa: CASSPGLTSGGAFTDTQYF

j_call: TRBJ1-6
v_call: TRBV3-1/TRBV3-2
d_call: .
clone_size: few
cdr3_nt: TGTGCCAGCAGCCAAGGTTACGGTAATAATTCACCCCTCCACTTT
cdr3_aa: CASSQGYGNNSPLHF

j_call: TRBJ1-1
v_call: TRBV18
d_call: TRBD1
clone_size: .
cdr3_nt: TGTGCCAGCTCACCCCCAAGTGAGGGGGCCAGGACTGAGGCTTTCTTT
cdr3_aa: CASSPPSEGARTEAFF

j_call: TRBJ1-5
v_call: TRBV11-2
d_call: TRBD1
clone_size: many
cdr3_nt: TGTGCCAGCAGCTTAGGACCTACAGGGGGACGCAATCAGCCCCAGCATTTT
cdr3_aa: CASSLGPTGGRNQPQHF

j_call: TRBJ2-3
v_call: TRBV2
d_call: TRBD1
clone_size: .
cdr3_nt: TGTGCCAGCCTCCGGGACAGGAGCACAGATACGCAGTATTTT
cdr3_aa: CASLRDRSTDTQYF